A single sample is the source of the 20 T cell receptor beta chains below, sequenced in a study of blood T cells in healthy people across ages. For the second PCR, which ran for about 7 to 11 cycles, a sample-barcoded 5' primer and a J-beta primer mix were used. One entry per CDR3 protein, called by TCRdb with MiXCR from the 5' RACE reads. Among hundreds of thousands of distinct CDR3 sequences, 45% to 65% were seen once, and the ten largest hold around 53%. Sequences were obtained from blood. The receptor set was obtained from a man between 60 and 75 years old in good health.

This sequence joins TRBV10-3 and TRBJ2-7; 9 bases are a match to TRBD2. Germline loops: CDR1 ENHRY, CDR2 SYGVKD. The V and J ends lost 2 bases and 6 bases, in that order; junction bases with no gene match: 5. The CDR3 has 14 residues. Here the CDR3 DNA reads TGTGCCATCAGTGAGCCTAGCGGGACTGTCGAGCAGTACTTC. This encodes CAISEPSGTVEQYF.

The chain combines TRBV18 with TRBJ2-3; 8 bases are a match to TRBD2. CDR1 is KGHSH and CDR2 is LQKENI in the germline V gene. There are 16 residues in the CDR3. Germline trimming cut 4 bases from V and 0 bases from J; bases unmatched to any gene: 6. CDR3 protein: CASSHTSGSSTDTQYF. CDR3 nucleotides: TGTGCCAGCTCACATACTAGCGGATCTAGCACAGATACGCAGTATTTT.

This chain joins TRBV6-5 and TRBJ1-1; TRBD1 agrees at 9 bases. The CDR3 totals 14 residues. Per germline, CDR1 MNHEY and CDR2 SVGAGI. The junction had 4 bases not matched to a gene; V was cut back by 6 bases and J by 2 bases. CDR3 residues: CASRTGGGNTEAFF. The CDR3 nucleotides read TGTGCCAGCAGGACAGGGGGTGGAAACACTGAAGCTTTCTTT.

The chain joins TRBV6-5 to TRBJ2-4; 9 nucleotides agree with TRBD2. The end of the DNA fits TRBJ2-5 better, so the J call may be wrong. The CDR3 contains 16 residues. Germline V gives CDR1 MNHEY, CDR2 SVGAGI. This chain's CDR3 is CASSQEASGEGETQYF. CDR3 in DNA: TGTGCCAGCAGTCAGGAGGCTAGCGGGGAGGGAGAGACCCAGTACTTC.

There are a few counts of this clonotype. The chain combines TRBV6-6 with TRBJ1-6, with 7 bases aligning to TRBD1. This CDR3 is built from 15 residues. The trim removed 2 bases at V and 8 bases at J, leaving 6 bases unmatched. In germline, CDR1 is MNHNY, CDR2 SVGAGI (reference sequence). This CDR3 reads CASSYATGKDSPLHF. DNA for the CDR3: TGTGCCAGCAGTTACGCGACAGGGAAGGATTCACCCCTCCACTTT.

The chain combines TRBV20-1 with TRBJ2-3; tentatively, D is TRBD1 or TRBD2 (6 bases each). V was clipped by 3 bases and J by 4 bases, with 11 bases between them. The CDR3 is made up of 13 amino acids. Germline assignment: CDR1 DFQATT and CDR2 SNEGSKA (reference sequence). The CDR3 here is CSARTGGPDTQYF. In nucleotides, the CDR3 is TGCAGTGCTAGGACCGGGGGCCCAGATACGCAGTATTTT.

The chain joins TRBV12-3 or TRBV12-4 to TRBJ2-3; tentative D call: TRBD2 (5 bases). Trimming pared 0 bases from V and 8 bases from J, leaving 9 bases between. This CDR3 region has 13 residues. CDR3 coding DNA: TGTGCCAGCAGTTTAGCGGGTCGGGGTACGCAGTATTTT. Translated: CASSLAGRGTQYF.

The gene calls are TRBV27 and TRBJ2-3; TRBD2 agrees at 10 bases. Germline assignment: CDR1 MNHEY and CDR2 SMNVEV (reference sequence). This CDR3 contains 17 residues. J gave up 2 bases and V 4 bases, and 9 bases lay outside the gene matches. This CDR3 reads CASSSILLAGSTDTQYF. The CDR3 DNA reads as TGTGCCAGCAGTTCGATCCTACTAGCGGGGTCCACAGATACGCAGTATTTT.

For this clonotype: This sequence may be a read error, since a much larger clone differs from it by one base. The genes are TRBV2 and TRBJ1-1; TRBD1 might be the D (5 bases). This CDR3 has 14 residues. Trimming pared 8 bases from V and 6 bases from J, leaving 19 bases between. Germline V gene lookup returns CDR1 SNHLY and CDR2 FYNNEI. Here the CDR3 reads CASGADPRDAEAFF. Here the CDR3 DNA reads TGTGCCAGCGGGGCAGACCCCAGGGACGCTGAAGCTTTCTTT.

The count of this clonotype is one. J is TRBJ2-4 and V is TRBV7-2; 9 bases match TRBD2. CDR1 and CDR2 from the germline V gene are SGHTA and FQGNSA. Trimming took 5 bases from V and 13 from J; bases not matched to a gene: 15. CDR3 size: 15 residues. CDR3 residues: CASSPGGSGSREQYF. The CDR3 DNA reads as TGTGCCAGCAGCCCAGGGGGTAGCGGGAGTCGAGAGCAGTACTTC.

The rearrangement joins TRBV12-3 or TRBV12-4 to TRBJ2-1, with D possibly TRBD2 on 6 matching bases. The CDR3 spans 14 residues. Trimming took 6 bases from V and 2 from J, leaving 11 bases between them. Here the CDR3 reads CASSGRGAYNEQFF. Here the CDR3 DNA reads TGTGCCAGCAGCGGGAGAGGGGCCTACAATGAGCAGTTCTTC.

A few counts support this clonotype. CDR3 in amino acids: CASGNTGTQETQYF. The CDR3 region has the DNA TGTGCCAGCGGCAATACAGGGACTCAAGAGACCCAGTACTTC. The chain combines TRBV27 with TRBJ2-5; either TRBD1 or TRBD2 may supply D (6 bases each). Germline CDR1 reads MNHEY; CDR2 reads SMNVEV (reference sequence). The V and J ends lost 8 bases and 2 bases respectively, with 15 bases between them. CDR3 size: 14 residues.

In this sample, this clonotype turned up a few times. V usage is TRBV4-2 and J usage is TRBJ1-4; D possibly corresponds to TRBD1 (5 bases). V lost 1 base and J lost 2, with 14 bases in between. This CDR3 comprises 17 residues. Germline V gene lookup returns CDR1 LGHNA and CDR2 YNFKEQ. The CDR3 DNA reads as TGTGCCAGCAGCCAAGGGGGGACGAGGGCGACTAATGAAAAACTGTTTTTT. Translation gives CASSQGGTRATNEKLFF.

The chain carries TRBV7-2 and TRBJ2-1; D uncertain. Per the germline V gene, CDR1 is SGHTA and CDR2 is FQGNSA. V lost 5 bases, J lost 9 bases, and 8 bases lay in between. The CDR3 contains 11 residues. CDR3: CASSPEFEQFF. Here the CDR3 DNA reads TGTGCCAGCAGCCCGGAGTTTGAGCAGTTCTTC.

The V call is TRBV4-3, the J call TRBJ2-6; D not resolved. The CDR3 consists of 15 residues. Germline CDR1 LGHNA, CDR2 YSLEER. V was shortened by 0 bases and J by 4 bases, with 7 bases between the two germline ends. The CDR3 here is CASSQDARGANVLTF. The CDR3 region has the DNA TGCGCCAGCAGCCAAGATGCCAGGGGGGCCAACGTCCTGACTTTC.

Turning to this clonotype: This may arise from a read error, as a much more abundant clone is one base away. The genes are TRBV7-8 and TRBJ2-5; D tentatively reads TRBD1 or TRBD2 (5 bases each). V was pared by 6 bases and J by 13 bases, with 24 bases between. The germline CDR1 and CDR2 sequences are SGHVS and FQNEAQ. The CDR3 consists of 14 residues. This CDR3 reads CASSPDRGYGERYF. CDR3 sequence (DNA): TGTGCCAGCAGTCCCGACCGGGGCTACGGTGAGCGGTACTTC.

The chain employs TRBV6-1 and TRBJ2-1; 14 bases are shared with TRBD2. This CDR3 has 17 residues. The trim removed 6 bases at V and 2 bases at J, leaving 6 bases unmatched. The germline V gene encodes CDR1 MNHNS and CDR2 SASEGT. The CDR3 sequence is CASSRGTSGRAYNEQFF. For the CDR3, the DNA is TGTGCCAGCAGCCGCGGGACTAGCGGGAGAGCCTACAATGAGCAGTTCTTC.

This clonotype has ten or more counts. The DNA for the CDR3 is TGCAGTGCCGCCCCGGGGCAGCCAAATTTATTTAATTCACCCCTCCACTTT. It is translated as CSAAPGQPNLFNSPLHF. The chain combines TRBV20-1 with TRBJ1-6; TRBD1 is a possible D gene (5 bases). The CDR3 loop spans 17 amino acids. V gave up 6 bases and J gave up 6 bases, with 24 bases separating them. Per germline, CDR1 DFQATT and CDR2 SNEGSKA (reference sequence).

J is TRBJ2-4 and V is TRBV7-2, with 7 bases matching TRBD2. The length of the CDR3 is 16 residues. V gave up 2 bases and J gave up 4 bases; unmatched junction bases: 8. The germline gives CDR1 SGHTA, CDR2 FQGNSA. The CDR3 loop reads CASSLNAPAGKNIQYF. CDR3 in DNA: TGTGCCAGCAGCTTAAACGCACCAGCGGGAAAAAACATTCAGTACTTC.

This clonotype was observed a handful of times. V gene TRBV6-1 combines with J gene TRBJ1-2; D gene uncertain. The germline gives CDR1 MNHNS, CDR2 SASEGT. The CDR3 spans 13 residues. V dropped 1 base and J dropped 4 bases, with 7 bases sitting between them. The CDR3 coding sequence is TGTGCCAGCAGTGAAGTCCCCGTCTATGGCTACACCTTC. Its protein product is CASSEVPVYGYTF.